This is a list of T cell receptor beta chains from one sample in a study of response to subunit inactivated influenza vaccine. TCRdb called the RT-PCR reads again in MiXCR, with one record for every CDR3 protein. Here the sample spans 600,000 to 700,000 distinct CDR3 sequences, about 14% being singletons. Here the sequenced sample was PBMCs from blood, taken around 14 days before vaccination. The receptor source for this set is a man aged 50-59 years who received an inactivated influenza vaccine. CDR3s include the opening cysteine and the closing phenylalanine or tryptophan. D genes are given only for firm matches. A row's size may be missing; if present it is once, few, many or a size class.

CDR3aa	CDR3nt	v_gene	len	d_gene	abundance	j_gene
CAISSRQDNEQFF	TGTGCCATCAGTTCCCGGCAGGACAATGAGCAGTTCTTC	TRBV12-3/TRBV12-4	13	-	-	TRBJ2-1
CASSLGTGSNEQFF	TGTGCCAGCAGCTTAGGTACAGGGAGCAATGAGCAGTTCTTC	TRBV7-9	14	-	-	TRBJ2-1
CASSLFLGTRETQYF	TGCGCCAGCAGCTTGTTTCTGGGAACACGAGAGACCCAGTACTTC	TRBV5-1	15	-	-	TRBJ2-5
CASSGGLNEKLFF	TGTGCCAGCAGCGGGGGCCTTAATGAAAAACTGTTTTTT	TRBV9	13	-	few	TRBJ1-4
CASSIGREFNQPQHF	TGTGCCAGTAGTATTGGTAGGGAGTTCAATCAGCCCCAGCATTTT	TRBV19	15	-	many	TRBJ1-5
CASSELPRGWSYNEQFF	TGTGCCAGCAGTGAGCTCCCCAGGGGGTGGTCCTACAATGAGCAGTTCTTC	TRBV6-1	17	TRBD1	-	TRBJ2-1
CATSRDRQGFAYEQYF	TGTGCCACCAGCAGAGATCGGCAGGGGTTTGCCTACGAGCAGTACTTC	TRBV15	16	-	few	TRBJ2-7
CASSQRRRTTTFYNEQFF	TGTGCCAGCAGCCAAAGACGTCGGACAACTACATTCTACAATGAGCAGTTCTTC	TRBV14	18	-	many	TRBJ2-1
CASSHFLEGALFPTEAFF	TGTGCCAGCAGCCATTTTTTGGAGGGGGCCTTATTCCCCACTGAAGCTTTCTTT	TRBV4-2	18	TRBD1	-	TRBJ1-1
CASSELDRRNSPLHF	TGTGCCAGCAGTGAACTGGACAGACGAAATTCACCCCTCCACTTT	TRBV25-1	15	-	few	TRBJ1-6
CASSQDPSDGELFF	TGCGCCAGCAGCCAAGATCCTTCTGACGGGGAGCTGTTTTTT	TRBV4-3	14	-	-	TRBJ2-2
CASSFLAPSYNEQFF	TGTGCCAGCAGCTTCCTAGCCCCCTCCTACAATGAGCAGTTCTTC	TRBV7-2	15	-	few	TRBJ2-1
CASSFPTGANVLTF	TGTGCCAGCAGTTTCCCTACTGGGGCCAACGTCCTGACTTTC	TRBV12-3/TRBV12-4	14	-	few	TRBJ2-6
CASSLSTGGSYEQYF	TGCGCCAGCAGCTTGTCGACAGGGGGCTCCTACGAGCAGTACTTC	TRBV28	15	TRBD1	many	TRBJ2-7